This is a list of T cell receptor beta chains from one sample in a study of OX40 agonist ivuxolimab in advanced cancers. Data came from immunoSEQ multiplex PCR; TCRdb stores just in-frame clones and leaves some out. The sample contains roughly 48,000 clones, 83% of which appear only once. The material sequenced was CD4+ or CD8+ T cells sorted from blood, taken in a trial of the OX40 agonist ivuxolimab. Receptor source: an adult with an advanced solid tumor such as melanoma, head and neck, liver or kidney cancer. The CDR3 runs from the conserved cysteine through the conserved F or W. D genes are given only for firm matches. Clone sizes are given selectively: once, few, many, or a class where the clone is expanded.

D	size	V	J	CDR3	DNA
.	.	TRBV5-1	TRBJ1-1	CASRELDKNTEAFF	TGCGCCAGCCGCGAGCTGGACAAGAACACTGAAGCTTTCTTT
.	.	TRBV21-1	TRBJ1-5	CASSMLQPQHF	TGTGCCAGCAGCATGCTACAGCCCCAGCATTTT
.	.	TRBV11-2	TRBJ2-4	CASSLGGVFVQYF	TGTGCCAGCAGCTTAGGAGGCGTATTTGTTCAGTACTTC
.	once	TRBV5-1	TRBJ2-2	CASSLELLLATGELFF	TGCGCCAGCAGCTTGGAATTACTACTAGCTACCGGGGAGCTGTTTTTT
TRBD1	.	TRBV19	TRBJ1-3	CASSTPRGQFSGNTIYF	TGTGCCAGTAGTACCCCCCGGGGACAGTTCTCTGGAAACACCATATATTTT
TRBD2	.	TRBV5-1	TRBJ2-1	CASSLAGGLADYNEQFF	TGCGCCAGCAGCTTGGCCGGTGGACTAGCGGACTACAATGAGCAGTTCTTC
.	.	TRBV11-2	TRBJ1-3	CASSSVSSSGNTIYF	TGTGCCAGCAGCTCCGTTTCAAGTTCTGGAAACACCATATATTTT
TRBD1	.	TRBV5-1	TRBJ2-1	CASSLAPDRGDNEQFF	TGCGCCAGCAGCTTGGCCCCCGACAGGGGGGACAATGAGCAGTTCTTC
.	medium-sized	TRBV30	TRBJ1-2	CAWGRNNYGYTF	TGTGCCTGGGGCAGGAATAACTATGGCTACACCTTC
TRBD2	.	TRBV7-8	TRBJ2-3	CASSTGLAGGWADTQYF	TGTGCCAGCAGCACTGGACTAGCGGGGGGGTGGGCAGATACGCAGTATTTT
.	few	TRBV5-1	TRBJ2-7	CASSLQYHSNYEQYF	TGCGCCAGCAGCTTGCAATACCACTCTAACTACGAGCAGTACTTC
TRBD1	.	TRBV7-7	TRBJ2-1	CASSLGPGQGGNEQFF	TGTGCTAGCAGCTTAGGTCCGGGACAGGGAGGTAATGAGCAGTTCTTC
.	.	TRBV6-5	TRBJ2-2	CASSQDRTGELFF	TGTGCCAGCAGTCAAGACAGGACCGGGGAGCTGTTTTTT
.	.	TRBV5-1	TRBJ2-5	CASSLEPVGTQYF	TGCGCCAGCAGCTTGGAGCCGGTCGGGACCCAGTACTTC
.	.	TRBV27	TRBJ1-2	CASSSQMGTIRYTF	TGTGCCAGCAGTTCACAAATGGGGACAATCCGCTACACCTTC
TRBD1	.	TRBV5-8	TRBJ1-5	CASSLAPGGGFHQHF	TGTGCCAGCAGCTTGGCCCCAGGGGGCGGGTTCCACCAGCATTTT
.	.	TRBV5-1	TRBJ1-6	CASSPYVGQNSPLHF	TGCGCCAGCTCACCGTACGTAGGACAGAATTCACCCCTCCACTTT
.	.	TRBV5-6	TRBJ1-4	CASSLAGWGTSPPTGKLFF	TGTGCCAGCAGCTTGGCGGGGTGGGGCACATCTCCCCCGACGGGAAAACTGTTTTTT
TRBD2	once	TRBV7-2	TRBJ2-3	CASSLGLAGGQDTQYF	TGTGCCAGCAGCTTAGGGCTAGCGGGGGGGCAAGATACGCAGTATTTT
TRBD2	.	TRBV6-6	TRBJ2-7	CASSYGAGFYEQYF	TGTGCCAGCAGTTACGGAGCGGGGTTCTACGAGCAGTACTTC
.	.	TRBV7-9	TRBJ1-1	CASSLAANTEAFF	TGTGCCAGCAGCTTAGCAGCGAACACTGAAGCTTTCTTT
TRBD2	.	TRBV4-2	TRBJ2-7	CASSLRGGFSYEQYF	TGTGCCAGCAGCTTGCGGGGGGGGTTTTCCTACGAGCAGTACTTC
TRBD1	.	TRBV5-4	TRBJ2-7	CASSAPGQGNEQYF	TGTGCCAGCAGCGCGCCGGGACAGGGTAACGAGCAGTACTTC
.	.	TRBV6-6	TRBJ1-2	CASSPSRVYGYTF	TGTGCCAGCAGCCCGAGCAGGGTCTATGGCTACACCTTC
.	.	TRBV30	TRBJ1-4	CAWSAGNNEKLFF	TGTGCCTGGAGTGCCGGAAATAATGAAAAACTGTTTTTT
.	once	TRBV6-6	TRBJ1-6	CASNIGSDHSPLHF	TGTGCCAGCAATATTGGGTCGGACCATTCACCCCTCCACTTT
.	.	TRBV13	TRBJ2-7	CASSSGGSRYEQYF	TGTGCCAGCAGCTCAGGGGGGTCGCGCTACGAGCAGTACTTC
TRBD1	medium-sized	TRBV10-3	TRBJ1-6	CAISVRQGDNSPLHF	TGTGCCATCAGTGTAAGGCAGGGGGATAATTCACCCCTCCACTTT
.	.	TRBV19	TRBJ2-3	CASSGGLSTDTQYF	TGTGCCAGTAGTGGGGGCCTTAGCACAGATACGCAGTATTTT
.	.	TRBV7-8	TRBJ2-7	CASLTPGRPYEQYF	TGTGCCAGCCTCACCCCGGGGAGGCCCTACGAGCAGTACTTC
.	.	TRBV11-3	TRBJ2-3	CASSLDGGDTQYF	TGTGCCAGCAGCTTAGACGGGGGAGATACGCAGTATTTT
.	.	TRBV5-6	TRBJ1-2	CASRQPGVWGYTF	TGTGCCAGCAGACAACCGGGAGTTTGGGGCTACACCTTC
.	.	TRBV6-5	TRBJ2-2	CASSLRSANTGELFF	TGTGCCAGCAGCCTCAGGTCCGCGAACACCGGGGAGCTGTTTTTT
.	.	TRBV5-6	TRBJ2-5	CASSLVRSGQETQYF	TGTGCCAGCAGCTTGGTCCGTAGCGGACAAGAGACCCAGTACTTC
.	.	TRBV5-1	TRBJ2-7	CASSLVGEVYEQYF	TGCGCCAGCAGCTTGGTAGGGGAGGTCTACGAGCAGTACTTC
.	few	TRBV7-2	TRBJ2-1	CASSLAWEQFF	TGTGCCAGCAGCTTAGCTTGGGAGCAGTTCTTC
.	.	TRBV5-1	TRBJ1-1	CASSLAMENTEAFF	TGCGCCAGCAGCTTGGCGATGGAGAACACTGAAGCTTTCTTT
.	once	TRBV6-6	TRBJ2-7	CASTGGPSYEQYF	TGTGCCAGCACGGGGGGCCCCTCCTACGAGCAGTACTTC
.	.	TRBV25-1	TRBJ1-4	CASSDNLGGEKLFF	TGTGCCAGCAGTGATAATCTTGGTGGTGAAAAACTGTTTTTT
TRBD2	.	TRBV7-9	TRBJ2-1	CASSFAGGRRRNEQFF	TGTGCCAGCAGCTTCGCGGGGGGGCGGAGGAGGAATGAGCAGTTCTTC
.	.	TRBV6-5	TRBJ1-4	CASSDGGEKLFF	TGTGCCAGCAGCGACGGGGGAGAAAAACTGTTTTTT
TRBD1	.	TRBV11-3	TRBJ1-1	CASSSRDRGQAFF	TGTGCCAGCAGCTCCCGGGACAGGGGGCAAGCTTTCTTT
.	.	TRBV6-1	TRBJ1-4	CASWGYSTNEKLFF	TGTGCCAGCTGGGGGTATTCAACTAATGAAAAACTGTTTTTT
.	.	TRBV7-9	TRBJ2-6	CASSLAGVGANVLTF	TGTGCCAGCAGCTTAGCAGGGGTAGGGGCCAACGTCCTGACTTTC
.	.	TRBV19	TRBJ1-3	CASSEPVGSGNTIYF	TGTGCCAGTTCAGAGCCGGTGGGCTCTGGAAACACCATATATTTT
.	.	TRBV11-2	TRBJ2-3	CASSLGGGGIDTQYF	TGTGCCAGCAGCTTAGGAGGGGGAGGTATAGATACGCAGTATTTT
.	.	TRBV4-1	TRBJ1-1	CASSQPRRDNPEAFF	TGCGCCAGCAGCCAACCAAGGCGGGACAACCCCGAAGCTTTCTTT
TRBD1	.	TRBV5-1	TRBJ1-6	CASSFDRAPSSPLHF	TGCGCCAGCAGCTTTGACAGGGCCCCTTCTTCACCCCTCCACTTT
TRBD1	.	TRBV15	TRBJ2-5	CATSRPGQGRQETQYF	TGTGCCACCAGCAGGCCGGGACAGGGGCGCCAAGAGACCCAGTACTTC
TRBD2	.	TRBV12-5	TRBJ2-1	CASGLTGLAGPSYNEQFF	TGTGCTAGTGGTTTGACGGGACTAGCGGGGCCTTCTTACAATGAGCAGTTCTTC
TRBD2	.	TRBV18	TRBJ2-1	CASSNGASGGLGQFF	TGTGCCAGCTCTAACGGGGCTAGCGGGGGCCTTGGGCAGTTCTTC
.	few	TRBV5-4	TRBJ2-2	CASSSGIVGTGELFF	TGTGCCAGCAGCTCCGGGATAGTGGGCACCGGGGAGCTGTTTTTT
.	.	TRBV18	TRBJ1-5	CASSPGRGDQPQHF	TGTGCCAGCTCACCTGGACGGGGAGATCAGCCCCAGCATTTT
TRBD1	.	TRBV28	TRBJ1-5	CASRAPGTGSYQAQHF	TGTGCCAGCAGGGCCCCCGGGACAGGGTCATATCAAGCCCAGCATTTT
TRBD2	.	TRBV11-3	TRBJ2-5	CASRLGRAGETQYF	TGTGCCAGCAGGCTAGGGAGGGCGGGTGAGACCCAGTACTTC
.	.	TRBV7-9	TRBJ2-7	CASSYRLAYEQYF	TGTGCCAGCAGCTACAGACTAGCCTACGAGCAGTACTTC
TRBD2	.	TRBV7-7	TRBJ2-2	CATQAGATGELFF	TGTGCTACACAAGCGGGGGCTACCGGGGAGCTGTTTTTT